What follows is one TCR beta chain and its context. The CDR3 consists of 15 residues. V gave up 5 bases and J gave up 5 bases; unmatched junction bases: 7. Germline V gene data show CDR1 as MNHNY and CDR2 as SVGAGI (reference sequence). The record originates from a study of blood T cell repertoires in COVID-19. The table came from immunoSEQ multiplex PCR; TCRdb's copy has only in-frame clones and leaves some out. The sample has 250,000 to 350,000 clones, 90% seen once. The chain uses TRBV6-6 and TRBJ2-1; 9 positions agree with TRBD1. The source of this sequence is a woman aged 45-65 years with COVID-19, enrolled during active disease. The sequenced sample was peripheral blood. The DNA of the CDR3 is TGTGCCAGCAGTGGAGCCGGGACAGGGAACAATGAGCAGTTCTTC. It translates to CASSGAGTGNNEQFF.